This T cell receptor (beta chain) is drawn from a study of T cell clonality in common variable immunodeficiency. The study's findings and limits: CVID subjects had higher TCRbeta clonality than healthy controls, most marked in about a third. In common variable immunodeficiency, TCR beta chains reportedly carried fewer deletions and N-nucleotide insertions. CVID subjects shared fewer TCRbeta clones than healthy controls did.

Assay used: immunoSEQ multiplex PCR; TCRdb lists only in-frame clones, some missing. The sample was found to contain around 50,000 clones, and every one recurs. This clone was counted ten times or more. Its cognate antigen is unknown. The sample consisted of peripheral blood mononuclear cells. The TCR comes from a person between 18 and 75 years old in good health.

CDR3 bases read: TGTGCCAGCAGCTTGGGACAGGGGGGTTCACCC. Amino acid sequence: CASSLGQGGSP. The whole CDR3 sequence is CASSLGQGGSPLHF. The gene calls are TRBV13 and TRBJ1-6; 11 bases line up with TRBD1. The read ends 3 residues shy of where the CDR3 ends; the end is completed using the germline J gene. Trimming took 3 bases from V and 9 from J; bases not matched to a gene: 1. This CDR3 is 14 amino acids long. Germline values: CDR1 PRHDT, CDR2 FYEKMQ (reference sequence).